The following is a T cell receptor beta chain sequence with its context. Germline V gene sequence: CDR1 SGHNT, CDR2 YYREEE (reference sequence). The CDR3 length is 16 residues. V shed 2 bases and J 5 bases; nucleotides not matched to a gene: 12. Per the original data handling: Reference gene primers were amplified, and this amplification served to estimate nucleated cell counts. The data were produced by immunoSEQ multiplex PCR, yet TCRdb's version contains in-frame clones alone and is incomplete. From that table come the V and J calls and clone size; the DNA was used to work out D and trimming. In the table there are approximately 52,000 clones, approximately 90% of which are singletons. This specimen belongs to a study of blood T cell repertoires in COVID-19. Study at large: The samples span acute and convalescent COVID-19 from the United States, Italy and Spain. PBMCs, B-cell-depleted T cells, or T cells were the source of the cDNA or gDNA that made up the material.

This TCR derives from a man between 65 and 85 years old with acute or convalescent COVID-19. Sequenced sample: peripheral blood. The chain combines TRBV5-4 with TRBJ2-5, with 7 nucleotides matching TRBD1. The CDR3, as DNA: TGTGCCAGCAGCTTAATGACAGGGCGTTTTCGGGAGACCCAGTACTTC. It yields the protein CASSLMTGRFRETQYF.